The text below deals with one T cell receptor (beta chain). Its target is unknown. The CDR3 runs 15 residues. Germline CDR1 is SGHTA and CDR2 is FQGTGA. The V gene end was trimmed by 5 bases and the J gene end by 3 bases; junction bases not matched to a gene: 6. This specimen comes from a study of blood T cells in healthy people across ages. Notes on the study in general: Roughly linearly, TCR beta diversity per million T cells fell as age increased.

Through a sample-barcoded 5' primer and a J-beta primer mix, a second PCR was run for roughly 7 to 12 cycles. TCRdb re-called the 5' RACE reads through MiXCR, storing one row per CDR3 protein. The table lists 380,000 or so distinct CDR3 sequences, 50% to 60% of them singletons. The sample comprised blood. V and J are TRBV7-3 and TRBJ2-5; 10 nucleotides align to TRBD2. The TCR comes from a man between 60 and 75 years old in good health. The CDR3 DNA sequence: TGTGCCAGCAGCCCGAAAGGACTAGCGGAAGAGACCCAGTACTTC. Encoded protein: CASSPKGLAEETQYF.